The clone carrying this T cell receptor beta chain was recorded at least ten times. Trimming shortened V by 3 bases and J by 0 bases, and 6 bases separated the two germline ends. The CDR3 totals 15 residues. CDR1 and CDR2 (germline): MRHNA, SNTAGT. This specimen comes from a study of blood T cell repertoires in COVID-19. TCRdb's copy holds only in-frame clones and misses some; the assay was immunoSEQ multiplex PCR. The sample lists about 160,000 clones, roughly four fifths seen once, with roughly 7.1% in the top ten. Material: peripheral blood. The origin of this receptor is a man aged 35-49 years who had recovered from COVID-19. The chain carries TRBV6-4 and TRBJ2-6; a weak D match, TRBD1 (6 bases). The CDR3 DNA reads TGTGCCAGCAGTGAGGACAGCTCTGGGGCCAACGTCCTGACTTTC. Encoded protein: CASSEDSSGANVLTF.